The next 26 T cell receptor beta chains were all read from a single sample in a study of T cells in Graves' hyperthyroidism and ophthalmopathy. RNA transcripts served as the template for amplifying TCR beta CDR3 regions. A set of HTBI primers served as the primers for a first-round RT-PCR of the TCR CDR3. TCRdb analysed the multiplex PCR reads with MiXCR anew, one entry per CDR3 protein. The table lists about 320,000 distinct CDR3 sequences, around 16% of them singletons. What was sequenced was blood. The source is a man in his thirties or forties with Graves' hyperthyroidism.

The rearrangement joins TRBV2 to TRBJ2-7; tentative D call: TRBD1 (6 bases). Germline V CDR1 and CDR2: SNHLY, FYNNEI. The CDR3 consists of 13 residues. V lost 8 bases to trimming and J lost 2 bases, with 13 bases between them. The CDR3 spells CASLAGAAYEQYF. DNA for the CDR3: TGTGCCAGCTTGGCAGGGGCGGCCTACGAGCAGTACTTC.

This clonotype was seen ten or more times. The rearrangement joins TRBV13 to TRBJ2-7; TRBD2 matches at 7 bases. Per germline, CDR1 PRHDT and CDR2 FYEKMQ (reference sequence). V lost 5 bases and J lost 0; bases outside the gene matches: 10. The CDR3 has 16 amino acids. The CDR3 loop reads CASSAPSLAVSYEQYF. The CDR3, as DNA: TGTGCCAGCAGCGCCCCGAGCCTAGCGGTCTCCTACGAGCAGTACTTC. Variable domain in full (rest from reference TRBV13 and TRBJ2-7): AAGVIQSPRHLIKEKRETATLKCYPIPRHDTVYWYQQGPGQDPQFLISFYEKMQSDKGSIPDRFSAQQFSDYHSELNMSSLELGDSALYFCASSAPSLAVSYEQYFGPGTRLTVT.

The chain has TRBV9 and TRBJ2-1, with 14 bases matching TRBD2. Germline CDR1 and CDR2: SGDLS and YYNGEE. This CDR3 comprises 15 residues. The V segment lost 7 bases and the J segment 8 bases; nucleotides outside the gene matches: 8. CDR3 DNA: TGTGCCAGCCGCCCCGGGACTAGCGGGAGTGATGAGCAGTTCTTC. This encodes CASRPGTSGSDEQFF.

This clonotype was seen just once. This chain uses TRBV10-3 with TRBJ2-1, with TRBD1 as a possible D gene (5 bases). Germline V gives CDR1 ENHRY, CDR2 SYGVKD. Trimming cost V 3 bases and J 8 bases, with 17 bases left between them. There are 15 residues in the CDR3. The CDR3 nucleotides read TGTGCCATCAGTGACCCCTCGGGCCCCAGGGATGAGCAGTTCTTC. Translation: CAISDPSGPRDEQFF.

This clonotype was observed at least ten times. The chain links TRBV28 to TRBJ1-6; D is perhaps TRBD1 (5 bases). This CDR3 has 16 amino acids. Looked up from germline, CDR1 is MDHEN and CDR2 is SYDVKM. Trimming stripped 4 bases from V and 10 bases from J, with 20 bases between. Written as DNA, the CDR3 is TGTGCCAGCAGTTCCCGTGCAGGGAGACATGGATCACCCCTCCACTTT. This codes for CASSSRAGRHGSPLHF.

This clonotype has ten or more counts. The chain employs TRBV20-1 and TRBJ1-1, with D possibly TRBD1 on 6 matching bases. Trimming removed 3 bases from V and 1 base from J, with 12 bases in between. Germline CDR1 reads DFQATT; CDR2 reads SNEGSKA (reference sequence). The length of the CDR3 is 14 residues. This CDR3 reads CSASDRRTNTEAFF. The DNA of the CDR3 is TGCAGTGCTAGTGACAGGAGGACGAACACTGAAGCTTTCTTT.

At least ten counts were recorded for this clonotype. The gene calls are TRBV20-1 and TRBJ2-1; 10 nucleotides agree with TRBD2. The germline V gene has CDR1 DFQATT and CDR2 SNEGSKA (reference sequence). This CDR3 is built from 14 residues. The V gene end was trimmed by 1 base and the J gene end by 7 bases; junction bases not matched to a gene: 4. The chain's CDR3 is CSARAAGGRNEQFF. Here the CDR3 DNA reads TGCAGTGCTAGAGCAGCGGGAGGGAGGAATGAGCAGTTCTTC.

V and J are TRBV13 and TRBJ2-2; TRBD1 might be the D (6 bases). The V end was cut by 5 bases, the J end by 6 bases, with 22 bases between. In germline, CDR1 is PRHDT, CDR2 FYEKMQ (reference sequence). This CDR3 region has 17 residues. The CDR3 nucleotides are TGTGCCAGCAGCCCTCCCAGGGGCCTAGCACTTCCCGGGGAGCTGTTTTTT. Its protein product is CASSPPRGLALPGELFF.

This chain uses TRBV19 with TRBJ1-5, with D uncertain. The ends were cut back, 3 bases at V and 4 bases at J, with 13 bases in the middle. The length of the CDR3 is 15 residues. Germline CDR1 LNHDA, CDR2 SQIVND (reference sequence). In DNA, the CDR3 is TGTGCCAGTAGTATTCCCGGGGTTGGTAATCAGCCCCAGCATTTT. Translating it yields CASSIPGVGNQPQHF.

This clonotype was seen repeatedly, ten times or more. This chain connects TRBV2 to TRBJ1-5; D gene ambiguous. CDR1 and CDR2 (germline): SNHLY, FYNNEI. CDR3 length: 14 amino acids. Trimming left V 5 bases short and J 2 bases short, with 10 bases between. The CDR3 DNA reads TGTGCCAGCAGTCCCCTGGCCGGCAATCAGCCCCAGCATTTT. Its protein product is CASSPLAGNQPQHF.

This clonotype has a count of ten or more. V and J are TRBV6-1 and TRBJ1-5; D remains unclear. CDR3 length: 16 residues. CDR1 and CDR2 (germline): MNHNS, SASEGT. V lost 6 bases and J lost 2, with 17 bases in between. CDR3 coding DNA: TGTGCCAGCAGCGGCGGGGTGGGCAGTGGCAATCAGCCCCAGCATTTT. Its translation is CASSGGVGSGNQPQHF.

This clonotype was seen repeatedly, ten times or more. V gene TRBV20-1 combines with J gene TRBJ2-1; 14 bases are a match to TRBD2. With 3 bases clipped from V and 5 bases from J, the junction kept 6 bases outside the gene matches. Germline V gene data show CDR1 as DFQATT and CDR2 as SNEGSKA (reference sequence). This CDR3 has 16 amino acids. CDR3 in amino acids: CSARRGTSGSDNEQFF. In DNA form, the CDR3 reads TGCAGTGCTAGGCGCGGGACTAGCGGGAGCGACAATGAGCAGTTCTTC.

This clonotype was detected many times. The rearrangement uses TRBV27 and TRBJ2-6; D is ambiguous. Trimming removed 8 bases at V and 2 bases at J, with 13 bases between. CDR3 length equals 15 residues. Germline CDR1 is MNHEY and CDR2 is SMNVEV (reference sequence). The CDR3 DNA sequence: TGTGCCAGCGGTGGGCCGTTTGCTGGGGCCAACGTCCTGACTTTC. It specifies CASGGPFAGANVLTF.

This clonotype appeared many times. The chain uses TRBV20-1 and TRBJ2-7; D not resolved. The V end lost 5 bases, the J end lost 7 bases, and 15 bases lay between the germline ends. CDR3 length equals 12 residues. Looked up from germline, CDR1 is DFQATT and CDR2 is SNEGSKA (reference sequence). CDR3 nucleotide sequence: TGCAGTGCTGACCTTCCCATCGGTGAGCAGTACTTC. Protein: CSADLPIGEQYF.

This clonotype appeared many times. The CDR3 sequence is CASSGDASNEKLFF. CDR3 nucleotides: TGTGCCAGCTCCGGGGACGCAAGTAATGAAAAACTGTTTTTT. The chain employs TRBV6-1 and TRBJ1-4; possible D gene TRBD1, 5 bases. Germline loops: CDR1 MNHNS, CDR2 SASEGT. This CDR3 comprises 14 residues. The V and J ends lost 8 bases and 4 bases respectively, with 14 bases between them.

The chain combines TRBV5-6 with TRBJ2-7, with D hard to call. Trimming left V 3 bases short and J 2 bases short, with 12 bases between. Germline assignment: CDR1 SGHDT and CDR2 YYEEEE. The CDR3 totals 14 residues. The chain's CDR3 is CASSSWTVTYEQYF. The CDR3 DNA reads TGTGCCAGCAGCTCCTGGACGGTCACCTACGAGCAGTACTTC.

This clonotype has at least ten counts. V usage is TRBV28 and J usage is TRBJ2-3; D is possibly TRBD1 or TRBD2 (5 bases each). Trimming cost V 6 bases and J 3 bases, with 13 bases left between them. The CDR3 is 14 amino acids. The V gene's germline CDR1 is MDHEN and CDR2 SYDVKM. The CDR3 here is CASSGRGETDTQYF. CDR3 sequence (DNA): TGTGCCAGCAGCGGGCGAGGGGAAACAGATACGCAGTATTTT.

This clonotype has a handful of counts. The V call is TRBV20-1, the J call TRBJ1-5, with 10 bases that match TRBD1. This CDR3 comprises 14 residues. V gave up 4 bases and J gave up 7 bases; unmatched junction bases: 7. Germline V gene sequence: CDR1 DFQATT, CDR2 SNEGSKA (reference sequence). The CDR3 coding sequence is TGCAGTGCTAAAGGCCGGACAGGGGGACAGCCCCAGCATTTT. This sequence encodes CSAKGRTGGQPQHF.

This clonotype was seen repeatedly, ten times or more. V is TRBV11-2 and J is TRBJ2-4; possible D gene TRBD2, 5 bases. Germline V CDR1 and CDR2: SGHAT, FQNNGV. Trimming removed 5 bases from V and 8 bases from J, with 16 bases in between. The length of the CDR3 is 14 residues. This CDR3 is CASSLNSGGDIQYF. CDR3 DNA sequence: TGTGCCAGCAGCCTAAACTCAGGAGGCGACATTCAGTACTTC.

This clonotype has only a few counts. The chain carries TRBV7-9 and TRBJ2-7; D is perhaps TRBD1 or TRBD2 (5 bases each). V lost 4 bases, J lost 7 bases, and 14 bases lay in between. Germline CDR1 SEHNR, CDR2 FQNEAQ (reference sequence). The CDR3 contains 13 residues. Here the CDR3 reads CASSSGPSREQYF. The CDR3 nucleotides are TGTGCCAGCAGCTCGGGGCCGTCTCGGGAGCAGTACTTC.

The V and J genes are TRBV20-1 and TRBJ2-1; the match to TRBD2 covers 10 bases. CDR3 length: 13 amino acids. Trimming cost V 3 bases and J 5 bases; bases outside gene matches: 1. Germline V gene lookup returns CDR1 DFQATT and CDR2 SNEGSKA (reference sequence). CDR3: CSASTSGNNEQFF. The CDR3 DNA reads TGCAGTGCTAGTACTAGCGGGAACAATGAGCAGTTCTTC.

CDR3 DNA sequence: TGCAGCGTAGGAAGCGGGATATCCTACAATGAGCAGTTCTTC. It encodes CSVGSGISYNEQFF. The rearrangement joins TRBV29-1 to TRBJ2-1; 7 bases map to TRBD2. The CDR3 is 14 residues long. V was clipped by 6 bases and J by 1 base; unmatched bases: 6. Looked up from germline, CDR1 is SQVTM and CDR2 is ANQGSEA.

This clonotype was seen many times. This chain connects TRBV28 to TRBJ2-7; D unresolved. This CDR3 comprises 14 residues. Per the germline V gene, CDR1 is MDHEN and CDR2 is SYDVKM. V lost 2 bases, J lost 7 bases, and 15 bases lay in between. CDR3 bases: TGTGCCAGCAGTTTACTGTCTACCCTACAAGAGCAGTACTTC. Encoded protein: CASSLLSTLQEQYF.

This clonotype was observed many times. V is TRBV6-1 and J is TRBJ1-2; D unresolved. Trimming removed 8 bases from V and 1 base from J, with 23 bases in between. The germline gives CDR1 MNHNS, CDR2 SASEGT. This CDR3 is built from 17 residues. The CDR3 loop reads CASGVSQAAAFNYGYTF. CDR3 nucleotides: TGTGCCAGCGGTGTATCTCAAGCAGCGGCATTTAACTATGGCTACACCTTC.

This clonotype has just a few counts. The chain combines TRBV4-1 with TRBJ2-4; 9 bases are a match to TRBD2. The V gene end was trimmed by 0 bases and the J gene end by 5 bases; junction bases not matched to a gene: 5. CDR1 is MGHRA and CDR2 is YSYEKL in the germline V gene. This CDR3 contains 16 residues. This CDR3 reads CASSQDYGTSQNIQYF. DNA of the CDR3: TGCGCCAGCAGCCAAGATTACGGGACTAGCCAAAACATTCAGTACTTC.

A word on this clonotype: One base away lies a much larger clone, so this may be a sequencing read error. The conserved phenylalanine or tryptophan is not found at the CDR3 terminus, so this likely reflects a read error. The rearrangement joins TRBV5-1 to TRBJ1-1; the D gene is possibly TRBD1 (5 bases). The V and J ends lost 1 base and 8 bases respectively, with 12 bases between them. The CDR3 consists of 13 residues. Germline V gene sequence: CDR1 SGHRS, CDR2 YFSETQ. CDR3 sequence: CASSLLRQGEAFS. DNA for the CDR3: TGCGCCAGCAGCTTGCTTAGGCAGGGAGAAGCTTTCTCT.